This TCR beta chain was recorded in a study of blood T cell repertoires in COVID-19. Across the study: From the United States, Italy and Spain came samples of acute and convalescent COVID-19. The analysed material was cDNA or gDNA that came from T cells, B-cell-depleted T cells, or PBMCs.

In the study's own analysis: Amplified reference gene primers provided the basis for estimating nucleated cell counts. TCRdb keeps only in-frame clones here, not all; method: immunoSEQ multiplex PCR. The V and J calls and clone size come from that table; D and trimming were worked out from the DNA. The repertoire includes roughly 200,000 clones, about 80% of them detected once, and approximately 9% sits in the top ten. CDR1 is SGDLS, CDR2 YYNGEE, per germline. V dropped 0 bases and J dropped 4; count of bases not matched to a gene: 8. This CDR3 is 16 amino acids long. What was sequenced was peripheral blood. The receptor was isolated from a woman in her forties or fifties with active or convalescent COVID-19. V is TRBV9 and J is TRBJ1-2; the match to TRBD1 covers 8 bases. CDR3 in amino acids: CASSVGDRGGGYGYTF. The CDR3 nucleotides read TGTGCCAGCAGCGTAGGCGACAGGGGAGGTGGCTATGGCTACACCTTC. The entire variable domain, with the rest obtained from reference TRBV9 and TRBJ1-2, is as follows: DSGVTQTPKHLITATGQRVTLRCSPRSGDLSVYWYQQSLDQGLQFLIQYYNGEERAKGNILERFSAQQFPDLHSELNLSSLELGDSALYFCASSVGDRGGGYGYTFGSGTRLTVV.